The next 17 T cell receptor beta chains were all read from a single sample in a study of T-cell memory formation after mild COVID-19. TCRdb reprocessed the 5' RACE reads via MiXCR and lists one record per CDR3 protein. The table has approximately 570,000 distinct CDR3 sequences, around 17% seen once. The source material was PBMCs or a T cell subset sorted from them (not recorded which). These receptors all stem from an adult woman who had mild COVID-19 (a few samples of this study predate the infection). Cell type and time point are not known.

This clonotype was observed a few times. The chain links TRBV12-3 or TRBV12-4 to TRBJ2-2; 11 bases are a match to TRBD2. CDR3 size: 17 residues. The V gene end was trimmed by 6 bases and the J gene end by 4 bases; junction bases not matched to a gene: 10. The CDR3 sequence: CASSRPGLADRTGELFF. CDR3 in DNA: TGTGCCAGCAGCCGTCCGGGACTAGCGGACCGCACCGGGGAGCTGTTTTTT.

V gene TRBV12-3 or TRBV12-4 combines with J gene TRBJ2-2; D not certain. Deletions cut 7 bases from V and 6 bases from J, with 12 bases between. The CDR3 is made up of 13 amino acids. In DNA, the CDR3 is TGTGCCAGCACCTCCCCGGGCGCCGGGGAGCTGTTTTTT. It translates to CASTSPGAGELFF.

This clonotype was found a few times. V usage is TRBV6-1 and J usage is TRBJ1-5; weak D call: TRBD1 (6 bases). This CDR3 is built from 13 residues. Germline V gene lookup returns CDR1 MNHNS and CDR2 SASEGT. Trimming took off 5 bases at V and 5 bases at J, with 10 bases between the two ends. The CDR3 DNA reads TGTGCCAGCAGTTCTCAGGGGTATCAGCCCCAGCATTTT. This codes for CASSSQGYQPQHF.

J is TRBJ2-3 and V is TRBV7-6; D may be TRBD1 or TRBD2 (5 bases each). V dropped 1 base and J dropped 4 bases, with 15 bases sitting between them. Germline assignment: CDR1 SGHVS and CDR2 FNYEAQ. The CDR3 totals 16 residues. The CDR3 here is CASSLGGANRADTQYF. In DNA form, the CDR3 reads TGTGCCAGCAGCTTAGGAGGGGCTAATCGGGCAGATACGCAGTATTTT.

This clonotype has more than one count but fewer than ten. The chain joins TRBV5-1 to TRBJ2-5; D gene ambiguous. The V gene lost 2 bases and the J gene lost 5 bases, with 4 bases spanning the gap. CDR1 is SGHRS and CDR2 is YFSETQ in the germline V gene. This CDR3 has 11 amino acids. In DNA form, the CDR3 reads TGCGCCAGCAGCTTCGCGGAGACCCAGTACTTC. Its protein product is CASSFAETQYF.

The CDR3: CASSLVLGGEQYF. The CDR3 DNA reads TGTGCCAGCAGCTTAGTGCTAGGGGGCGAGCAGTACTTC. The chain combines TRBV7-2 with TRBJ2-7; a weak D match, TRBD1 (6 bases). This CDR3 contains 13 residues. Trimming took 1 base from V and 6 from J, leaving 10 bases between them. Germline CDR1 is SGHTA and CDR2 is FQGNSA.

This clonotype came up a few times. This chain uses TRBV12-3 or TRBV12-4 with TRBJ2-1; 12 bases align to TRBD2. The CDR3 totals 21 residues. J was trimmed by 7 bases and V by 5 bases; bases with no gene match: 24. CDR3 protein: CASSQSWGLAGGPGMGNEQFF. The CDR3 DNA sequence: TGTGCCAGCAGTCAATCTTGGGGGCTAGCGGGAGGGCCGGGTATGGGTAATGAGCAGTTCTTC.

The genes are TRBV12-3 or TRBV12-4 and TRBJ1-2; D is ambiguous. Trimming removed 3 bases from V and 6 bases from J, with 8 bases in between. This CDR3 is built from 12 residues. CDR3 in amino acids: CASSFIGNGYTF. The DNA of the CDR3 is TGTGCCAGCAGTTTTATAGGGAATGGCTACACCTTC.

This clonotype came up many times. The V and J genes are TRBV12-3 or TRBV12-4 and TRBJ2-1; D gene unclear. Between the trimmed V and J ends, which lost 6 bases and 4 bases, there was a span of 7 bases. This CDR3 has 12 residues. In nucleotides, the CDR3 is TGTGCCAGCAGCCCAACTTACAATGAGCAGTTCTTC. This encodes CASSPTYNEQFF.

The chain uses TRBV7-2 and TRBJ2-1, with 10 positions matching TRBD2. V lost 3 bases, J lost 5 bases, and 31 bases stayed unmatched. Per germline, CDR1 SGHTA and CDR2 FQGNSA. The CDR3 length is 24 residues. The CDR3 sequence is CASSFLTALRLGEGAGGLNNEQFF. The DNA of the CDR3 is TGTGCCAGCAGCTTCTTGACAGCACTCCGGCTGGGCGAAGGAGCGGGGGGGCTTAACAATGAGCAGTTCTTC.

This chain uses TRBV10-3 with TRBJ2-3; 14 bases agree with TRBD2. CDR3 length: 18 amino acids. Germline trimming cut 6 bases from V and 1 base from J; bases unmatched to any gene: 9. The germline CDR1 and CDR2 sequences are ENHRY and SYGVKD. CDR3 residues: CAISEPGLAGAGTDTQYF. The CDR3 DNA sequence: TGTGCCATCAGCGAACCGGGACTAGCGGGAGCCGGCACAGATACGCAGTATTTT.

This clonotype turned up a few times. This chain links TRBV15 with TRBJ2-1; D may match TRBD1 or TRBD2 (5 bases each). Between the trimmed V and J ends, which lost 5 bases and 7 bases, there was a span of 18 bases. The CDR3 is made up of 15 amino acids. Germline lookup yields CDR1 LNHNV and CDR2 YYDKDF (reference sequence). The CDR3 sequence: CATSFTSTGRNEQFF. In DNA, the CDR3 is TGTGCCACCAGCTTTACCAGCACGGGGCGGAATGAGCAGTTCTTC.

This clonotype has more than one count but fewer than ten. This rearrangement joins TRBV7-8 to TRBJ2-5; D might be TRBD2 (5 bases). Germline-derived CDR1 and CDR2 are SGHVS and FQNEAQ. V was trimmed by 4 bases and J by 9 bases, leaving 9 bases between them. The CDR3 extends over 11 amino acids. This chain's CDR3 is CASSWEWAQYF. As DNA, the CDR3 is TGTGCCAGCAGCTGGGAGTGGGCCCAGTACTTC.

CDR3 amino acids: CASSQGPTWTGVCEQYF. The CDR3 DNA is TGTGCCAGCAGCCAAGGCCCCACGTGGACAGGGGTCTGCGAGCAGTACTTC. The chain recombines TRBV3-1 with TRBJ2-7; 9 nucleotides agree with TRBD1. The junction had 13 bases not matched to a gene; V was cut back by 1 base and J by 6 bases. In germline, CDR1 is LGHDT, CDR2 YNNKEL (reference sequence). The CDR3 covers 17 residues.

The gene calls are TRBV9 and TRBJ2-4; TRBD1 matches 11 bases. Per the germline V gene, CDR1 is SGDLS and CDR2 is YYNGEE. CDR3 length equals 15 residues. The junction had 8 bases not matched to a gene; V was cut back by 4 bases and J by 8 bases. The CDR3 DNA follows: TGTGCCAGCAGCTTCAGGACAGGGGGCGCGGACATTCAGTACTTC. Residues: CASSFRTGGADIQYF.

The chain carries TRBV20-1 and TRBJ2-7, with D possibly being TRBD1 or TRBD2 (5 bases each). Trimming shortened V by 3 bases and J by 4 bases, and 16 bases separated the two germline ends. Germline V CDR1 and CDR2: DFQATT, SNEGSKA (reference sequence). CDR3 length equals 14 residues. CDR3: CSASRDRIPYEQYF. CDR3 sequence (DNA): TGCAGTGCTAGTCGGGACCGCATACCTTACGAGCAGTACTTC.

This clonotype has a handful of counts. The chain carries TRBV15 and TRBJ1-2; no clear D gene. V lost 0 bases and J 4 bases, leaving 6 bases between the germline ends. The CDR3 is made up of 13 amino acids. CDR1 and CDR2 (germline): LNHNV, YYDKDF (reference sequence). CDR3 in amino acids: CATSRDGIYGYTF. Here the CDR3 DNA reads TGTGCCACCAGCAGAGATGGGATCTATGGCTACACCTTC.